Below, 10 T cell receptor beta chains from the same sample are listed, as sequenced in a study of regulatory T cells in long-lasting Graves disease. Time point specified: newly diagnosed GD, antithyroid drugs for less than 3 months. TCR sequences were obtained from RNA taken from PBMCs. TCR beta libraries were built with iRepertoire HTBI primers and Arm-PCR of CDR3 regions. One entry per CDR3 protein results from TCRdb running MiXCR on the multiplex PCR reads. Of 450,000 to 650,000 distinct CDR3 sequences in the sample, about 16% were seen once. The same data also contributed to another study, on T cells in Graves' hyperthyroidism and ophthalmopathy.

The input for sequencing was peripheral blood mononuclear cells (PBMCs), taken at new diagnosis, from a patient treated with antithyroid drugs. These receptors all stem from a woman aged 40-60 years with Graves disease.

Remarks on this clonotype: With only one base between it and a far larger clone, this is likely a read error. This CDR3 reads CASSLFPDTEAFF. The CDR3 DNA reads TGTGCCAGCAGTTTATTCCCCGACACTGAAGCTTTCTTT. V usage is TRBV28 and J usage is TRBJ1-1, with D uncertain. With 1 base removed from V and 3 bases from J, the gap between germline ends came to 6 bases. Germline V CDR1 and CDR2: MDHEN, SYDVKM. The length of the CDR3 is 13 residues. The variable domain in full, completed from reference TRBV28 and TRBJ1-1, reads DVKVTQSSRYLVKRTGEKVFLECVQDMDHENMFWYRQDPGLGLRLIYFSYDVKMKEKGDIPEGYSVSREKKERFSLILESASTNQTSMYLCASSLFPDTEAFFGQGTRLTVV.

This clonotype was picked up a small number of times. J is TRBJ1-2 and V is TRBV28, with 7 bases fitting TRBD1. CDR3 length: 15 amino acids. The V and J ends lost 2 bases and 4 bases, in that order; junction bases with no gene match: 7. CDR1 and CDR2 (germline): MDHEN, SYDVKM. CDR3 DNA: TGTGCCAGCAGTTTACAGGGACAGCGACTCTATGGCTACACCTTC. Translated: CASSLQGQRLYGYTF.

This clonotype was seen ten or more times. This chain joins TRBV2 and TRBJ1-3, with 9 bases aligning to TRBD1. Germline CDR1 reads SNHLY; CDR2 reads FYNNEI. V gave up 6 bases and J gave up 3 bases; unmatched junction bases: 6. The CDR3 sequence is 15 residues long. In DNA form, the CDR3 reads TGTGCCAGCAGAGCCGGGACAGGGTATGGAAACACCATATATTTT. Translation gives CASRAGTGYGNTIYF.

In this sample, this clonotype turned up a few times. The rearrangement joins TRBV5-4 to TRBJ1-3, with D possibly being TRBD1 (6 bases). Deletions cut 1 base from V and 1 base from J, with 15 bases between. This CDR3 is 17 amino acids long. Per the germline V gene, CDR1 is SGHNT and CDR2 is YYREEE (reference sequence). CDR3 DNA: TGTGCCAGCAGCTTGAGCGTCGGGGGGGCTTCTGGAAACACCATATATTTT. As protein: CASSLSVGGASGNTIYF.

This clonotype has at least ten counts. The CDR3 region is CASSYGQGAGGETQYF. CDR3 DNA sequence: TGTGCCAGCAGTTACGGACAGGGAGCAGGTGGAGAGACCCAGTACTTC. The rearrangement links TRBV6-2 or TRBV6-3 to TRBJ2-5; 8 bases are a match to TRBD1. The V and J ends lost 2 bases and 4 bases, in that order; junction bases with no gene match: 9. The CDR3 runs to 16 residues. In germline, CDR1 is MNHEY, CDR2 SVGEGT.

This clonotype was picked up many times. The chain combines TRBV27 with TRBJ1-4, with a possible D match to TRBD1 (5 bases). The CDR3 has 14 amino acids. Trimming cost V 5 bases and J 8 bases, with 15 bases left between them. The germline V gene encodes CDR1 MNHEY and CDR2 SMNVEV (reference sequence). CDR3 sequence: CASSHQGGREKLFF. Here the CDR3 DNA reads TGTGCCAGCAGTCATCAGGGAGGTCGCGAAAAACTGTTTTTT.

This clonotype has ten or more counts. This chain connects TRBV11-2 to TRBJ1-1; D is uncertain. From germline, CDR1 is SGHAT and CDR2 FQNNGV. V dropped 4 bases and J dropped 5 bases, with 11 bases sitting between them. This CDR3 contains 13 residues. For the CDR3, the DNA is TGTGCCAGCAGCTCGACGATGGAAACTGAAGCTTTCTTT. It is translated as CASSSTMETEAFF. Full variable domain (rest looked up from reference TRBV11-2 and TRBJ1-1): EAGVAQSPRYKIIEKRQSVAFWCNPISGHATLYWYQQILGQGPKLLIQFQNNGVVDDSQLPKDRFSAERLKGVDSTLKIQPAKLEDSAVYLCASSSTMETEAFFGQGTRLTVV.

This clonotype was seen more than once but under ten times. V is TRBV24-1 and J is TRBJ2-1, with 11 bases aligning to TRBD1. The germline gives CDR1 KGHDR, CDR2 SFDVKD. Trimming at V came to 8 bases and at J to 7 bases, leaving 12 bases not matched to a gene. The CDR3 totals 16 residues. CDR3 sequence reads: CATNRGQGARENEQFF. In DNA form, the CDR3 reads TGTGCCACCAACCGCGGACAGGGGGCGCGTGAGAATGAGCAGTTCTTC.

This clonotype showed up just a few times. This chain connects TRBV24-1 to TRBJ2-1, with 8 bases aligning to TRBD2. Germline assignment: CDR1 KGHDR and CDR2 SFDVKD. This CDR3 spans 16 amino acids. The ends lost 3 bases at V and 2 bases at J; junction bases unmatched: 5. In DNA form, the CDR3 reads TGTGCCACCAGTGATCCATCGGGGGGGGCCTACAATGAGCAGTTCTTC. Encoded protein: CATSDPSGGAYNEQFF.

There are many counts of this clonotype. This chain links TRBV11-3 with TRBJ1-1, with 8 positions matching TRBD1. The CDR3 covers 14 residues. The germline gives CDR1 SGHNT, CDR2 YENEEA. The J segment lost 3 bases and the V segment lost 5 bases, leaving 5 bases of the junction unmatched. CDR3 coding DNA: TGTGCCAGCAGCCCCCGGACAGGGCACACTGAAGCTTTCTTT. Protein product: CASSPRTGHTEAFF.